The clone carrying this T cell receptor beta chain has a handful of counts. The data were taken from a study of shared clonotypes between healthy human individuals. The CDR3 covers 17 residues. V lost 6 bases and J lost 3, with 23 bases in between. Per the germline V gene, CDR1 is MDHEN and CDR2 is SYDVKM. The assay was carried out at the deep level. Authors' processing steps: Junction-only sequences without quality scores came from ImmunoSEQ, so filtering differed. Libraries were prepared by immunoSEQ multiplex PCR; TCRdb keeps only in-frame clonotypes and omits some of them. Clone size and the V and J calls come from that table; the DNA yielded D and trimming. The profile shows roughly 2.5 million clones, 90% to 95% of them singletons.

The sample was naive CD4+ T cells sorted from blood. Described subset: CD45RA+ positively selected. V and J are TRBV28 and TRBJ1-2; a possible D gene is TRBD1 (5 bases). The clonotype was recovered from a man younger than 35 in good health. The CDR3 sequence is CASRHPPRVIEDYGYTF. In DNA form, the CDR3 reads TGTGCCAGCAGACATCCGCCCAGGGTAATCGAGGACTATGGCTACACCTTC.